The 11 T cell receptor beta chains below were found in one sample sequenced in a study of shared clonotypes between healthy human individuals. Repertoires were generated with immunoSEQ multiplex PCR, while TCRdb's copy carries only in-frame clones and drops some. This repertoire shows about 1.5 million clones, under 99% found once; its top ten account for about 0.45%. Sequencing was performed on naive CD4+ T cells sorted from blood. Subset indicated: CD45RA+ positively selected. These receptors were collected from a man aged 25-40 years in good health.

The chain links TRBV5-1 to TRBJ2-5; D not certain. The germline V gene encodes CDR1 SGHRS and CDR2 YFSETQ. V was shortened by 0 bases and J by 2 bases, with 11 bases between the two germline ends. This CDR3 has 15 residues. The CDR3 DNA sequence: TGCGCCAGCAGCTTGGCGAATGGTGTTCAAGAGACCCAGTACTTC. Translating it yields CASSLANGVQETQYF.

The chain links TRBV7-2 to TRBJ2-7, with a weak D call TRBD2 (6 bases). V was clipped by 2 bases and J by 2 bases, with 13 bases between them. Germline V CDR1 and CDR2: SGHTA, FQGNSA. The CDR3 loop spans 15 amino acids. This CDR3 is CASSLTGVNTYEQYF. The CDR3 region has the DNA TGTGCCAGCAGCTTAACGGGAGTGAACACCTACGAGCAGTACTTC. Variable domain in full (rest from reference TRBV7-2 and TRBJ2-7): GAGVSQSPSNKVTEKGKDVELRCDPISGHTALYWYRQSLGQGLEFLIYFQGNSAPDKSGLPSDRFSAERTGGSVSTLTIQRTQQEDSAVYLCASSLTGVNTYEQYFGPGTRLTVT.

This clone is a singleton in its sample. The V call is TRBV7-8, the J call TRBJ2-5; tentatively, D is TRBD1 (6 bases). Trimming cost V 1 base and J 5 bases, with 8 bases left between them. Germline V gives CDR1 SGHVS, CDR2 FQNEAQ. CDR3 size: 13 residues. CDR3 bases: TGTGCCAGCAGCTTAGACAGGGTGGAGACCCAGTACTTC. Its protein product is CASSLDRVETQYF.

The chain links TRBV5-4 to TRBJ1-1; D is undetermined. Trimming pared 0 bases from V and 1 base from J, leaving 7 bases between. The V gene's germline CDR1 is SGHNT and CDR2 YYREEE (reference sequence). The CDR3 spans 14 residues. The CDR3 nucleotides read TGTGCCAGCAGCTTGGGAGAGACGAACACTGAAGCTTTCTTT. It is translated as CASSLGETNTEAFF. Complete variable domain (other parts from reference TRBV5-4 and TRBJ1-1): ETGVTQSPTHLIKTRGQQVTLRCSSQSGHNTVSWYQQALGQGPQFIFQYYREEENGRGNFPPRFSGLQFPNYSSELNVNALELDDSALYLCASSLGETNTEAFFGQGTRLTVV.

The table lists this clone with a count of one. CDR3 DNA: TGTGCCAGCAGCATAGGGTCCCGGCCTGACTACGAGCAGTACTTC. This codes for CASSIGSRPDYEQYF. The chain couples TRBV5-4 to TRBJ2-7; D gene uncertain. Trimming shortened V by 4 bases and J by 3 bases, and 17 bases separated the two germline ends. Germline-derived CDR1 and CDR2 are SGHNT and YYREEE (reference sequence). There are 15 residues in the CDR3.

A single count supports this clone. The chain links TRBV11-2 to TRBJ2-1, with 7 bases fitting TRBD1. The CDR3 is 15 residues long. The trim removed 1 base at V and 4 bases at J, leaving 4 bases unmatched. CDR1 is SGHAT and CDR2 is FQNNGV in the germline V gene. The CDR3 loop reads CASSLGTGPYNEQFF. CDR3 nucleotides: TGTGCCAGCAGCTTAGGGACAGGACCTTACAATGAGCAGTTCTTC.

The V call is TRBV5-1, the J call TRBJ2-3; D is unclear. CDR3 size: 16 residues. Trimming took 1 base from V and 0 from J, leaving 12 bases between them. Germline lookup yields CDR1 SGHRS and CDR2 YFSETQ. CDR3 DNA: TGCGCCAGCAGCTTGACGGCGGTCGCTAGCACAGATACGCAGTATTTT. Residues: CASSLTAVASTDTQYF.

The V gene is TRBV6-5, the J gene TRBJ1-1; D uncertain. This CDR3 region has 15 residues. CDR1 and CDR2 from the germline V gene are MNHEY and SVGAGI. With 6 bases removed from V and 0 bases from J, the gap between germline ends came to 14 bases. The CDR3 spells CASRPSGRMNTEAFF. The CDR3 bases are TGTGCCAGCAGACCCAGTGGGCGTATGAACACTGAAGCTTTCTTT.

This clone appeared once. The chain joins TRBV6-5 to TRBJ2-2; D call uncertain. The CDR3 is made up of 13 amino acids. The germline CDR1 and CDR2 sequences are MNHEY and SVGAGI. V lost 6 bases to trimming and J lost 3 bases, with 8 bases between them. The CDR3 DNA is TGTGCCAGCAGGTCAATTTACACCGGGGAGCTGTTTTTT. Its translation is CASRSIYTGELFF.

The V call is TRBV28, the J call TRBJ1-3, with 8 nucleotides matching TRBD1. Germline V gene sequence: CDR1 MDHEN, CDR2 SYDVKM. The CDR3 is 18 amino acids. V was clipped by 6 bases and J by 0 bases; unmatched bases: 13. The CDR3 loop is CASSPPGWQGASGNTIYF. The CDR3 DNA is TGTGCCAGCAGCCCCCCCGGGTGGCAGGGGGCCTCTGGAAACACCATATATTTT.

This sequence joins TRBV14 and TRBJ2-1; D might be TRBD2 (6 bases). Germline assignment: CDR1 SGHDN and CDR2 FVKESK. V lost 2 bases and J 4 bases, leaving 12 bases between the germline ends. The CDR3 totals 15 residues. CDR3 residues: CASSQQGGIYNEQFF. The DNA for the CDR3 is TGTGCCAGCAGCCAACAGGGCGGGATTTACAATGAGCAGTTCTTC. Full variable domain (remainder filled in from reference TRBV14 and TRBJ2-1): EAGVTQFPSHSVIEKGQTVTLRCDPISGHDNLYWYRRVMGKEIKFLLHFVKESKQDESGMPNNRFLAERTGGTYSTLKVQPAELEDSGVYFCASSQQGGIYNEQFFGPGTRLTVL.